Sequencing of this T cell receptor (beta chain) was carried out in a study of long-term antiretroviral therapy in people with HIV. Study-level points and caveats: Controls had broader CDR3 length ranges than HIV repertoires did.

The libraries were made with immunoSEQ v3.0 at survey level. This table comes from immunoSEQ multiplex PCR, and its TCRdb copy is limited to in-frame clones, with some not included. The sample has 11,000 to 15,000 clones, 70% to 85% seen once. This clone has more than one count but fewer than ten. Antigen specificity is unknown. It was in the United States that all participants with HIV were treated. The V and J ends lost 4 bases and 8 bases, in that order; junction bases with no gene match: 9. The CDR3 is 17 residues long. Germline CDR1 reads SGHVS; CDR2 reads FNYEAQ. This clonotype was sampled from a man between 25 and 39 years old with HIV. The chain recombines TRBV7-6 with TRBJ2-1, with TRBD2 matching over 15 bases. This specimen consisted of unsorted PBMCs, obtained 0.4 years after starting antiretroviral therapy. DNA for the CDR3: TGTGCCAGCAGCTCCGGACTAGCGGGAGGGTACAATCATGAGCAGTTCTTC. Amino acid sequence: CASSSGLAGGYNHEQFF.